The clone carrying this T cell receptor (beta chain) was detected only once. Its antigen is not known. The sample belongs to a study of beta chain features in type 1 diabetes. The sequenced template was cDNA made from the entire isolated RNA. Profiled with immunoSEQ multiplex PCR; TCRdb holds only in-frame clones, not every one. The sample carries 150,000 to 200,000 clones, approximately 62% recorded once. Study-wide results and limits: The study found moderately but significantly shorter TCRB CDR3s in all four CD4+ subsets of Type 1 diabetes patients.

CDR1 and CDR2 (germline): SGHVS, FNYEAQ. The V end was cut by 8 bases, the J end by 4 bases, with 14 bases between. The CDR3 consists of 13 residues. This sequence joins TRBV7-6 and TRBJ2-5; TRBD1 is a possible D gene (6 bases). Sequenced sample: naive CD4+ T cells from blood. The TCR comes from a young man with type 1 diabetes. The CDR3 DNA reads as TGTGCCAGCGGGACAAGGGCCGGAGAGACCCAGTACTTC. Residues: CASGTRAGETQYF.